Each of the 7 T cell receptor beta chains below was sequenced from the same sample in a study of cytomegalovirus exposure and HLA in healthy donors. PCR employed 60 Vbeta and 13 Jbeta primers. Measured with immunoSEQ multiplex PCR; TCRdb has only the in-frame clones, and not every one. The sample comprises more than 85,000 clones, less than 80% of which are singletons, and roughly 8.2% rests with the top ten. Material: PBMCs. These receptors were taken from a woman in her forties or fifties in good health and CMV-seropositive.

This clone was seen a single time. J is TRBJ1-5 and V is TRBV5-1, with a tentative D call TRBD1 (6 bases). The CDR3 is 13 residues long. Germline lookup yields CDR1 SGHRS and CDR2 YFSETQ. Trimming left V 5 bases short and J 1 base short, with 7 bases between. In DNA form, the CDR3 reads TGCGCCAGCAGTAGGGGGAGCAATCAGCCCCAGCATTTT. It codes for CASSRGSNQPQHF. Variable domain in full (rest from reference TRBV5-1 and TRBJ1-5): KAGVTQTPRYLIKTRGQQVTLSCSPISGHRSVSWYQQTPGQGLQFLFEYFSETQRNKGNFPGRFSGRQFSNSRSEMNVSTLELGDSALYLCASSRGSNQPQHFGDGTRLSIL.

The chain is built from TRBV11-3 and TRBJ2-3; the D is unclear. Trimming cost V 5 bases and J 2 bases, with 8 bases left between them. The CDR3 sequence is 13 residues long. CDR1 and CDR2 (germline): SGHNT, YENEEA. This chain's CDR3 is CASSGYNTDTQYF. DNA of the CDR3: TGTGCCAGCAGCGGTTACAACACAGATACGCAGTATTTT.

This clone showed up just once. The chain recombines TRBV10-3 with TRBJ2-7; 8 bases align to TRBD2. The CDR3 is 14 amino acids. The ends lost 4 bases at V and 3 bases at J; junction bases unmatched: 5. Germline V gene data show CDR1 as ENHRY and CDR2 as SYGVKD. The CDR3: CAISGLREGYEQYF. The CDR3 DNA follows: TGTGCCATCAGTGGGTTACGGGAGGGCTACGAGCAGTACTTC.

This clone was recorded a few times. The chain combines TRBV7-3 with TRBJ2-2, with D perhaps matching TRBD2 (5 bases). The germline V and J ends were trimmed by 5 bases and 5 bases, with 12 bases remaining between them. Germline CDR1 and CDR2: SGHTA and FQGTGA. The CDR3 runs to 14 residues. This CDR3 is CASSPDPGTGELFF. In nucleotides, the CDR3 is TGTGCCAGCAGCCCAGATCCGGGAACCGGGGAGCTGTTTTTT.

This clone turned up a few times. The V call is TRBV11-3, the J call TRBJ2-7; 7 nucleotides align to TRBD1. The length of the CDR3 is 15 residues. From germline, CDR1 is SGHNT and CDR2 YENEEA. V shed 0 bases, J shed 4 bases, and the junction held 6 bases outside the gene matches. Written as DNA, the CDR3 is TGTGCCAGCAGCTTAGACCCCCGGGACAGATACGAGCAGTACTTC. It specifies CASSLDPRDRYEQYF. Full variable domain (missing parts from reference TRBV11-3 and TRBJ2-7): EAGVVQSPRYKIIEKKQPVAFWCNPISGHNTLYWYLQNLGQGPELLIRYENEEAVDDSQLPKDRFSAERLKGVDSTLKIQPAELGDSAVYLCASSLDPRDRYEQYFGPGTRLTVT.

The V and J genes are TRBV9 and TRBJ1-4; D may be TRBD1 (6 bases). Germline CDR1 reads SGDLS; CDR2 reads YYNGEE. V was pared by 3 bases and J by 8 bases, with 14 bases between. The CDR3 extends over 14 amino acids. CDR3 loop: CASSARQATEKLFF. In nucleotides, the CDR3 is TGTGCCAGCAGCGCTCGACAGGCGACCGAAAAACTGTTTTTT.

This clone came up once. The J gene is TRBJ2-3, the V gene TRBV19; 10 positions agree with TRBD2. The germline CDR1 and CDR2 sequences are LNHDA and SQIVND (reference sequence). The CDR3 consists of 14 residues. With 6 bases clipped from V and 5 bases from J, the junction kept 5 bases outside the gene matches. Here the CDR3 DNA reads TGTGCCAGTAGGGGACTAGCGTCAATAGATACGCAGTATTTT. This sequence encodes CASRGLASIDTQYF.